This T cell receptor (beta chain) was profiled in a study of T-cell memory formation after mild COVID-19. At the level of the study: Clusters of TCRs were largely donor specific.

TCRdb recomputed calls from the 5' RACE reads with MiXCR, one row per CDR3 protein. The repertoire holds about 340,000 distinct CDR3 sequences, with around 15% as singletons. This CDR3 comprises 20 residues. Germline trimming cut 4 bases from V and 0 bases from J; bases unmatched to any gene: 17. Germline-derived CDR1 and CDR2 are MNHEY and SVGEGT. This clonotype has more than one count but fewer than ten. The chain couples TRBV6-2 or TRBV6-3 to TRBJ2-7; 11 nucleotides align to TRBD1. The origin of this receptor is a young man who had mild COVID-19 (a few samples of this study predate the infection). Cell type and time point are not known. What was sequenced was PBMCs or a T cell subset sorted from them (not recorded which). The CDR3 DNA sequence: TGTGCCAGCAGTTTTACCGGGACAGGGGGGATAGCGGGGCCCTCCTACGAGCAGTACGTC. Translating it yields CASSFTGTGGIAGPSYEQYV.